The present T cell receptor beta chain was sequenced within a study of blood T cell repertoires in COVID-19. On the study more broadly: The study drew acute and convalescent COVID-19 samples from the United States, Italy and Spain.

Authors' data handling: By means of reference gene primer amplification, nucleated cell counts were estimated. This table comes from immunoSEQ multiplex PCR, and its TCRdb copy is limited to in-frame clones, with some not included. V and J calls and clone size follow that table, whereas D and trimming were derived from the DNA. The sample has tens of thousands of clones; around nine tenths are singletons. V lost 5 bases, J lost 4 bases, and 11 bases lay in between. CDR3 length equals 13 residues. Source material: peripheral blood. This clonotype was obtained from a man at least 80 years old with acute or convalescent COVID-19. The chain uses TRBV12-3 or TRBV12-4 and TRBJ1-1; D is perhaps TRBD1 (6 bases). The CDR3 DNA reads TGTGCCAGCAGTATAGGGGGGGGCACTGAAGCTTTCTTT. Amino acid sequence: CASSIGGGTEAFF.